This TCR beta chain emerged from a study of blood T cells in healthy people across ages. Study-level background: About one barcoded beta molecule per two T cells came from capture by template switching. Study-level findings and limits: Relative to aged donors, long-lived donors carried more naive CD4+ cells and displayed higher diversity.

Note on this clonotype: Antigen: not known.

Per sample, extraction of total RNA gave at least 5.5 micrograms in every case. From germline, CDR1 is LGHNA and CDR2 YNFKEQ. Deletions cut 1 base from V and 0 bases from J, with 12 bases between. This CDR3 region has 16 residues. A second about 7 to 12 cycle PCR used barcoded and J-beta primers. Tags on each cDNA molecule came from a template-switch adaptor with 12 random nucleotides. TCRdb re-called the 5' RACE reads with MiXCR, one entry per CDR3 protein. The sample shows about 1.4 million distinct CDR3 sequences, approximately 59% of them seen only once. The clonotype was recovered from a man younger than 35 in good health. V is TRBV4-2 and J is TRBJ2-5; the D gene is possibly TRBD1 (5 bases). The sequencing input was blood. CDR3 coding DNA: TGTGCCAGCAGCCAAGTGTGGGGCGCCGACCAAGAGACCCAGTACTTC. It codes for CASSQVWGADQETQYF.